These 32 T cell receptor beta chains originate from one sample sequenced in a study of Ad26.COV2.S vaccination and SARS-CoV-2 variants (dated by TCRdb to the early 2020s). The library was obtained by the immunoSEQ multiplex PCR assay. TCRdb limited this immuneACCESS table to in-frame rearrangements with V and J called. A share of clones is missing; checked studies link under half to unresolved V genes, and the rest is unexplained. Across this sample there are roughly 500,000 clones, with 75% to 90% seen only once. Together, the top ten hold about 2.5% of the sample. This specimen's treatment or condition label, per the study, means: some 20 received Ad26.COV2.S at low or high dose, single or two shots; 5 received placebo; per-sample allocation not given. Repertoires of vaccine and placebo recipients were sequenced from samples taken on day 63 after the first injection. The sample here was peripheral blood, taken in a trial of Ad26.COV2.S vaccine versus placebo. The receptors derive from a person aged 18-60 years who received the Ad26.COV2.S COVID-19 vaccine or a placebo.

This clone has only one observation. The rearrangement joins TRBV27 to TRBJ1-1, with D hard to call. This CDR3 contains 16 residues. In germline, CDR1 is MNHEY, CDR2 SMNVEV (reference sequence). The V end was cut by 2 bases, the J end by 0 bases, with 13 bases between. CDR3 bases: TGTGCCAGCAGTTTAAAGGGCAACTATATGAACACTGAAGCTTTCTTT. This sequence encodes CASSLKGNYMNTEAFF.

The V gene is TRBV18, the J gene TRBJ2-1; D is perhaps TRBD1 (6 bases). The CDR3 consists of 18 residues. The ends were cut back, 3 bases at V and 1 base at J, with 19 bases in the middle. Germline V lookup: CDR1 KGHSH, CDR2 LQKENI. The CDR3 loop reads CASSPQLGQTTSYNEQFF. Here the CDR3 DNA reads TGTGCCAGCTCACCCCAACTCGGACAGACCACTTCCTACAATGAGCAGTTCTTC.

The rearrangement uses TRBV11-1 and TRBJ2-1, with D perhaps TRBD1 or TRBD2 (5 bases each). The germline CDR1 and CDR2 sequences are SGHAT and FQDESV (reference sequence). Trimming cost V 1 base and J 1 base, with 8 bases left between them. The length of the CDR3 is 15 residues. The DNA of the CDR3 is TGTGCCAGCAGCTTAGGGGGGAGTTCCTACAATGAGCAGTTCTTC. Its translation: CASSLGGSSYNEQFF.

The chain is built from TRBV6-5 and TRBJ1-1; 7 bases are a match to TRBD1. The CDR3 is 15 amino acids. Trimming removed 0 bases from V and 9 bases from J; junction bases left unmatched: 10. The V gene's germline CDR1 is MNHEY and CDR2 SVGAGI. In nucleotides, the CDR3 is TGTGCCAGCAGTTACTCCCCTACAGGGGATAGTCAAGCTTTCTTT. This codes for CASSYSPTGDSQAFF.

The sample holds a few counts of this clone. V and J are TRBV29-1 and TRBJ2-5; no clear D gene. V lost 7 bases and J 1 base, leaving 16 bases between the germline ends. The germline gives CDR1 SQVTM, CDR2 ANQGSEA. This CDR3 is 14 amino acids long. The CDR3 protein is CSAPLTASQETQYF. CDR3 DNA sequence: TGCAGCGCTCCACTCACAGCTTCCCAAGAGACCCAGTACTTC.

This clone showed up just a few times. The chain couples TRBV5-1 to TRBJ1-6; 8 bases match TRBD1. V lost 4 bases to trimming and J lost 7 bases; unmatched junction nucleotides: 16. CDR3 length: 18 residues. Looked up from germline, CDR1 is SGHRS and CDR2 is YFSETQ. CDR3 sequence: CASSTFPGTGYENSPLHF. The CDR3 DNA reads TGCGCCAGCAGCACCTTCCCCGGGACAGGCTACGAAAATTCACCCCTCCACTTT.

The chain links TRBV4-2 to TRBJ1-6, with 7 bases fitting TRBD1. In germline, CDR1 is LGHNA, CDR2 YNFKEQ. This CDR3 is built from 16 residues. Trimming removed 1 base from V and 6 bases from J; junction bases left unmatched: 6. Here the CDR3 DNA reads TGTGCCAGCAGCCAAGCGGGACAGCTACTTAATTCACCCCTCCACTTT. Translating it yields CASSQAGQLLNSPLHF.

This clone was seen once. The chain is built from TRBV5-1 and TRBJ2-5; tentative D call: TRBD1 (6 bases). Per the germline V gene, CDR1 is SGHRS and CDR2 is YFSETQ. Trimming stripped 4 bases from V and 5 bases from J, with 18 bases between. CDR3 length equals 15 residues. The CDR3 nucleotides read TGCGCCAGCAGCGTTACCGGGTCGAGGGGGGAGACCCAGTACTTC. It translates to CASSVTGSRGETQYF.

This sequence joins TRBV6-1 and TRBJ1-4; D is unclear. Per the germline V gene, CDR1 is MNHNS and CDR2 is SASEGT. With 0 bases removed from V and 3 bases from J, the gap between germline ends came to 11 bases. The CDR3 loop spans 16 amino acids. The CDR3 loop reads CASSEAYGRSNEKLFF. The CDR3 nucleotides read TGTGCCAGCAGTGAAGCGTATGGACGGTCTAATGAAAAACTGTTTTTT.

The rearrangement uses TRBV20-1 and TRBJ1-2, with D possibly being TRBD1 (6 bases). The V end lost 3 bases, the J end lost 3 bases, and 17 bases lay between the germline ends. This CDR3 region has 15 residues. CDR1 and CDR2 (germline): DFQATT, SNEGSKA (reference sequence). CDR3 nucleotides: TGCAGTGCTAGTCAGCCGTTGGGGGCTGACTATGGCTACACCTTC. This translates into CSASQPLGADYGYTF.

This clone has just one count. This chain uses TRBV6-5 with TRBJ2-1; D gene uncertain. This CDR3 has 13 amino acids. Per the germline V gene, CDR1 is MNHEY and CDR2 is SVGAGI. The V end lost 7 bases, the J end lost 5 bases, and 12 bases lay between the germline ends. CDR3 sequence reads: CASKLLGDNEQFF. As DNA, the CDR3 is TGTGCCAGCAAGCTCCTGGGTGACAATGAGCAGTTCTTC.

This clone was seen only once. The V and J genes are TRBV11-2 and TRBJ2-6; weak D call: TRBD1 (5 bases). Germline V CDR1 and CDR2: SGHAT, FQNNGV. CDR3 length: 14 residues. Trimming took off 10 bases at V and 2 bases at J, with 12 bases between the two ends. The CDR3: CATRDSAGANVLTF. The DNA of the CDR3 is TGTGCCACCCGCGACAGTGCTGGGGCCAACGTCCTGACTTTC.

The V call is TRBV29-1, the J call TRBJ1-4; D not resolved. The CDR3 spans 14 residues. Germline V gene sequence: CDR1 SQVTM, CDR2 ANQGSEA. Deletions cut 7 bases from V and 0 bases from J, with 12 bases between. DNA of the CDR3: TGCAGCGCGCAAGACACGACAACTAATGAAAAACTGTTTTTT. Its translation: CSAQDTTTNEKLFF.

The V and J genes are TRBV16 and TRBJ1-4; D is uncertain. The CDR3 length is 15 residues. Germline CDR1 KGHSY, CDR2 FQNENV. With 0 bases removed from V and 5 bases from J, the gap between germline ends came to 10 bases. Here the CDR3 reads CASSQSPTINEKLFF. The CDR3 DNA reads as TGTGCCAGCAGCCAATCGCCAACCATAAATGAAAAACTGTTTTTT.

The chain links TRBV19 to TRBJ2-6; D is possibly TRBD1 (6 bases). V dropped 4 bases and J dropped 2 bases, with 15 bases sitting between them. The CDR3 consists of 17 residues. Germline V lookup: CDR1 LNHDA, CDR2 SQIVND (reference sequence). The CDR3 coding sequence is TGTGCCAGTAGTAAATTCAAATCAGGGGCTGGGGCCAACGTCCTGACTTTC. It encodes CASSKFKSGAGANVLTF.

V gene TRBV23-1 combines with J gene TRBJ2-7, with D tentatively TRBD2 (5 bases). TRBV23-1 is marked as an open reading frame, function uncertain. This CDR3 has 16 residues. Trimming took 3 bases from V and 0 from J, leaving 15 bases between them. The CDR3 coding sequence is TGCGCCAGCAGTCACCTGGACTCCACTAGCTCCTACGAGCAGTACTTC. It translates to CASSHLDSTSSYEQYF.

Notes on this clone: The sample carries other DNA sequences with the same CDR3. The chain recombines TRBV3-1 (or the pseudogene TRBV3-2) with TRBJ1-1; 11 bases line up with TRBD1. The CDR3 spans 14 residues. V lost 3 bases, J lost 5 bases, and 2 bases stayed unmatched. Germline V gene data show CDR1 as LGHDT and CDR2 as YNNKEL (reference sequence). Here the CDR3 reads CASSQGTGGTEAFF. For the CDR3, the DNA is TGTGCCAGCAGCCAGGGGACAGGGGGTACTGAAGCTTTCTTT.

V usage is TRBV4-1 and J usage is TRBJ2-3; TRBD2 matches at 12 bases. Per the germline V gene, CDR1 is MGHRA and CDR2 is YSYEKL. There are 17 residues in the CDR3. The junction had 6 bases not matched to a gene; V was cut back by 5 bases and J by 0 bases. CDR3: CASSKRLAGVSTDTQYF. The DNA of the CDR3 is TGCGCCAGCAGCAAGAGACTAGCGGGGGTTAGCACAGATACGCAGTATTTT.

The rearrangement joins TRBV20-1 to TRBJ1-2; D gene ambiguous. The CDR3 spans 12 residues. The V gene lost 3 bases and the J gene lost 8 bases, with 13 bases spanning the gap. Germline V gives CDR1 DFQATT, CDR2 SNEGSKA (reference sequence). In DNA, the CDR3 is TGCAGTGCTAGTGTGGAGGGAAGAGGCTACACCTTC. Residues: CSASVEGRGYTF.

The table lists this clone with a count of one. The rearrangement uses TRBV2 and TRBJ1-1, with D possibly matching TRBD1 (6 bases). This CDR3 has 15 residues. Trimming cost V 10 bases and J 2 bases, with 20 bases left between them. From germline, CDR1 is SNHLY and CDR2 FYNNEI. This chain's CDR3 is CANLIPGHSNTEAFF. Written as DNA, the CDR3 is TGTGCCAACCTAATACCGGGACACAGCAACACTGAAGCTTTCTTT.

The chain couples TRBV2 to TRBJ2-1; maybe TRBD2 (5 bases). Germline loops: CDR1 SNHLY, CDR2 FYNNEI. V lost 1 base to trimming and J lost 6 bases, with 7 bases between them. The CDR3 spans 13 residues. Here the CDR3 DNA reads TGTGCCAGCAGTGAAGTCCGGGGCAATGAGCAGTTCTTC. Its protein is CASSEVRGNEQFF.

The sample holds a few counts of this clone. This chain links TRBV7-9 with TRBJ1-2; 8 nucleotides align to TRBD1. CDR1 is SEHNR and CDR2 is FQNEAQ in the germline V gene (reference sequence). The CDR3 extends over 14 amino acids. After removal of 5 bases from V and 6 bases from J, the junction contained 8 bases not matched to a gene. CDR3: CASSPQGAADGYTF. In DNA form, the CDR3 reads TGTGCCAGCAGCCCTCAGGGGGCGGCGGATGGCTACACCTTC.

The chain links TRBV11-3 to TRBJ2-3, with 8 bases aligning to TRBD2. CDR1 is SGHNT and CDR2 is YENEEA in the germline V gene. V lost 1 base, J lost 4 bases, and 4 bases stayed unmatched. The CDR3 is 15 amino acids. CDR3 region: CASSLAGGLSDTQYF. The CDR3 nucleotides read TGTGCCAGCAGCTTAGCGGGAGGGTTGTCAGATACGCAGTATTTT.

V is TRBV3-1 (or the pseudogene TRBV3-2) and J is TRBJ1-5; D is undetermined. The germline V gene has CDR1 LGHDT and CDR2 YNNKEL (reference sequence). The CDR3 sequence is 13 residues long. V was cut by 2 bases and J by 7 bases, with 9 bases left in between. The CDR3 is CASSQRSGQPQHF. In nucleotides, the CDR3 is TGTGCCAGCAGCCAAAGAAGCGGGCAGCCCCAGCATTTT.

CDR3 in DNA: TGTGCCAGCAGCTTAGATTGGGTCGGGAGGACTGGGGAGCTGTTTTTT. Protein: CASSLDWVGRTGELFF. The chain uses TRBV7-8 and TRBJ2-2, with 7 nucleotides matching TRBD2. The CDR3 extends over 16 amino acids. V lost 1 base, J lost 8 bases, and 10 bases stayed unmatched. The germline CDR1 and CDR2 sequences are SGHVS and FQNEAQ.

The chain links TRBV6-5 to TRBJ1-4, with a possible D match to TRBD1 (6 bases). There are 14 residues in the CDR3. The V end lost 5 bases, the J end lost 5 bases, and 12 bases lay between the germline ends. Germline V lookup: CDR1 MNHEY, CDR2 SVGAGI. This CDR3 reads CASSHGQSNEKLFF. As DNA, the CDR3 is TGTGCCAGCAGTCACGGACAGAGCAATGAAAAACTGTTTTTT.

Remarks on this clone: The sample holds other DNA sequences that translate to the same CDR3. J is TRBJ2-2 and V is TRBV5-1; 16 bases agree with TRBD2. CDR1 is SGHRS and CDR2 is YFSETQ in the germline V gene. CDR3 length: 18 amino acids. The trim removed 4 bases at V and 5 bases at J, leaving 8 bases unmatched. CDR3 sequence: CASSPGLAGGPGTGELFF. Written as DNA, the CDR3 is TGCGCCAGCAGCCCGGGACTAGCGGGGGGGCCGGGGACCGGGGAGCTGTTTTTT.

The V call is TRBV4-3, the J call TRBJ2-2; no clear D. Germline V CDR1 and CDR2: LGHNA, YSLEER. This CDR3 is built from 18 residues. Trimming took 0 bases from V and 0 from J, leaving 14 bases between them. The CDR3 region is CASSQEIPHSANTGELFF. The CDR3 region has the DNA TGCGCCAGCAGCCAAGAAATCCCGCACAGCGCGAACACCGGGGAGCTGTTTTTT.

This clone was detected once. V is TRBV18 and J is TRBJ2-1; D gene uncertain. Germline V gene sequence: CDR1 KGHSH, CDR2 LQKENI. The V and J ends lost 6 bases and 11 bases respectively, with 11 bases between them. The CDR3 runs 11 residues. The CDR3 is CASSRDIQQFF. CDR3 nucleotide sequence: TGTGCCAGCTCCCGAGACATCCAGCAGTTCTTC.

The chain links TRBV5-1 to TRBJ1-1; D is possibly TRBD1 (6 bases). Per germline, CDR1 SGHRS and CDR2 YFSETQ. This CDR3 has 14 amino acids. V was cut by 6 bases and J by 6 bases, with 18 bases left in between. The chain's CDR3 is CASTYGGPPAEAFF. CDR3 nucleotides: TGCGCCAGCACTTATGGGGGGCCTCCGGCTGAAGCTTTCTTT.

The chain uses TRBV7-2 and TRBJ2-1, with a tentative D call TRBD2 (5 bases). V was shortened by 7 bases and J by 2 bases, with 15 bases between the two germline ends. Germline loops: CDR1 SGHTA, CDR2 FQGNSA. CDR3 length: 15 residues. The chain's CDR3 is CASTITGSAYNEQFF. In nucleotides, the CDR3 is TGTGCCAGCACCATCACGGGATCGGCCTACAATGAGCAGTTCTTC.

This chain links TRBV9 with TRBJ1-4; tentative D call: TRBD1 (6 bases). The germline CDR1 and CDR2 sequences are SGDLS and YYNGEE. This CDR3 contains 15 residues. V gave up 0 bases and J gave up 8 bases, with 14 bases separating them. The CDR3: CASSVAGAVEEKLFF. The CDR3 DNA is TGTGCCAGCAGCGTAGCGGGGGCGGTAGAAGAAAAACTGTTTTTT.